The rows below give T cell receptor beta chains drawn from one sample of a study of blood T cell repertoires in COVID-19. Using immunoSEQ multiplex PCR, the repertoire was profiled, and TCRdb retains in-frame clones only, with some absent. The data show 60,000 to 85,000 clones, with about nine tenths seen just once and approximately 1.5% held by the top ten. Source material: peripheral blood. The receptors stem from a man between 50 and 59 years old with acute or convalescent COVID-19. CDR3s include the opening cysteine and the closing phenylalanine or tryptophan. The D gene is left open where the match is weak. Expanded clones are given a class, and other clones once, few, many or no size at all.

abundance	d_gene	v_gene	j_gene	CDR3nt	CDR3aa
.	.	TRBV7-3	TRBJ2-3	TGTGCCAGCAGCTTAAGGGGCGGATACTCCGCCCTAGGCACAGATACGCAGTATTTT	CASSLRGGYSALGTDTQYF
.	TRBD2	TRBV7-2	TRBJ2-1	TGTGCCAGCAGCACTAGCGGGGGGGTCAACAATGAGCAGTTCTTC	CASSTSGGVNNEQFF
.	TRBD1	TRBV4-2	TRBJ2-1	TGTGCCAGCAGCCAAGATCGGGGGGACAGGGGTAATGAGCAGTTCTTC	CASSQDRGDRGNEQFF
.	.	TRBV4-1	TRBJ1-1	TGCGCCAGCAGCCAAGAGGGGGGGCAGGGTGAAGCTTTCTTT	CASSQEGGQGEAFF
.	TRBD2	TRBV18	TRBJ2-2	TGTGCCAGCTCACCTGGACTAGCGGGAGTATCCGGGGAGCTGTTTTTT	CASSPGLAGVSGELFF
.	.	TRBV7-3	TRBJ2-3	TGTGCCAGCAGCTTAGGGCCTAGCACAGATACGCAGTATTTT	CASSLGPSTDTQYF
.	.	TRBV5-1	TRBJ2-2	TGCGCCAGTAACTCCGATGGCGAGGCGAACACCGGGGAGCTGTTTTTT	CASNSDGEANTGELFF
.	.	TRBV7-8	TRBJ2-2	TGTGCCAGCAGCTCAGGGCTTACCGGGGAGCTGTTTTTT	CASSSGLTGELFF
.	TRBD2	TRBV7-2	TRBJ2-2	TGTGCCAGCAGCGAAAGCGGGAGTGAGACCGGGGAGCTGTTTTTT	CASSESGSETGELFF
.	.	TRBV5-1	TRBJ2-2	TGCGCCAGCAGCTTGGGACAGGACACCGGGGAGCTGTTTTTT	CASSLGQDTGELFF
.	TRBD2	TRBV6-5	TRBJ2-7	TGTGCCAGCAGTCTCTCTCGGGAGGCATCCTACGAGCAGTACTTC	CASSLSREASYEQYF
.	TRBD2	TRBV4-1	TRBJ2-7	TGCGCCAGCAGCCAAGGACTAGCGGCCCCATACGAGCAGTACTTC	CASSQGLAAPYEQYF
few	.	TRBV2	TRBJ2-1	TGTGCCAGCAGTGAGCCCGGGGGTAGTGAGCAGTTCTTC	CASSEPGGSEQFF
.	TRBD2	TRBV5-1	TRBJ2-7	TGCGCCAGCAGCTTGTATTCTAGCGGGGCGATTTCCTACGAGCAGTACTTC	CASSLYSSGAISYEQYF
few	.	TRBV5-1	TRBJ2-3	TGCGCCAGCAGCTCTACCTCCACAGATACGCAGTATTTT	CASSSTSTDTQYF
.	TRBD1	TRBV11-2	TRBJ2-2	TGTGCCAGCATCCCTTCCGGGACAGGGGACACCGGGGAGCTGTTTTTT	CASIPSGTGDTGELFF
.	TRBD1	TRBV27	TRBJ2-6	TGTGCCAGCGGGATCGGGACAGGGGAGACTGGGGCCAACGTCCTGACTTTC	CASGIGTGETGANVLTF
.	TRBD1	TRBV28	TRBJ1-1	TGTGCCAGCAGTTTGGGACAGGGGGCCCGGGAAGCTTTCTTT	CASSLGQGAREAFF
.	.	TRBV10-1	TRBJ2-7	TGCGCCAGCAGTGATTCTAGGATGCCCTACGAGCAGTACTTC	CASSDSRMPYEQYF
.	TRBD2	TRBV9	TRBJ2-6	TGTGCCAGCAGCGCCCGGGGGGGCTCTGGGGCCAACGTCCTGACTTTC	CASSARGGSGANVLTF
.	.	TRBV5-1	TRBJ2-2	TGCGCCAGCAGCTTGCCGGACACCGGGGAGCTGTTTTTT	CASSLPDTGELFF
.	TRBD2	TRBV9	TRBJ2-1	TGTGCCAGCAGCGCTCCCCGCGGGGGGGGTTCCTACAATGAGCAGTTCTTC	CASSAPRGGGSYNEQFF
.	.	TRBV27	TRBJ1-1	TGTGCCAGCAGTTTATTTCCGGGGAGGTATGGCACTGAAGCTTTCTTT	CASSLFPGRYGTEAFF
.	.	TRBV12-2	TRBJ1-5	TGTGCAAGTCGCTCGGAACGAAGGGGTAGTGGCAATCAGCCCCAGCATTTT	CASRSERRGSGNQPQHF
.	TRBD1	TRBV7-9	TRBJ2-3	TGTGCCAGCAGAGGGACAGAGCGCACAGATACGCAGTATTTT	CASRGTERTDTQYF
.	.	TRBV2	TRBJ1-4	TGTGCCAGCAGTGAAGTCAGCCCCGGCGGCGTTGGTGAAAAACTGTTTTTT	CASSEVSPGGVGEKLFF
.	TRBD2	TRBV6-6	TRBJ2-1	TGTGCCAGCAGTTACTCACCGGGAGGCGGAGGATCTGAGCAGTTCTTC	CASSYSPGGGGSEQFF
.	.	TRBV7-9	TRBJ2-3	TGTGCCAGCAGGTTGATCGGGGGGCCAGATACGCAGTATTTT	CASRLIGGPDTQYF
.	TRBD1	TRBV6-6	TRBJ2-5	TGTGCCAGCACCGGGACAGTCAGGGTACAAGAGACCCAGTACTTC	CASTGTVRVQETQYF
.	.	TRBV2	TRBJ1-4	TGTGCCAGCAGGAGCAGGGATGGTGATGAAAAACTGTTTTTT	CASRSRDGDEKLFF
.	.	TRBV28	TRBJ2-2	TGTGCCAGCAGTTTTTTTGGGAGTAGGATCGGGGAGCTGTTTTTT	CASSFFGSRIGELFF
.	TRBD1	TRBV7-8	TRBJ1-1	TGTGCCAGCAGCTCGGACAGGGTCTTCCCTGAAGCTTTCTTT	CASSSDRVFPEAFF
.	.	TRBV6-5	TRBJ2-7	TGTGCCAGCAGTTACTCAAGCTGGGTCTCGAGGTACGAGCAGTACTTC	CASSYSSWVSRYEQYF
.	TRBD1	TRBV28	TRBJ2-7	TGTGCCAGCAGTCCCGGGACAGCAAACCCGGCGGGGCAGTACTTC	CASSPGTANPAGQYF
.	.	TRBV29-1	TRBJ1-1	TGCAGCGTTGGGGGGCCGGGCGACACTGAAGCTTTCTTT	CSVGGPGDTEAFF
.	TRBD1	TRBV29-1	TRBJ1-2	TGCAGCGTTGAGCTCAGGGGGACCTTTGGCTACACCTTC	CSVELRGTFGYTF
.	.	TRBV4-3	TRBJ1-2	TGCGCCAGCAGCCAAGATTCGCCGACAGTCTATGGCTACACCTTC	CASSQDSPTVYGYTF
.	TRBD2	TRBV7-9	TRBJ2-3	TGTGCCAGCAGCTTCGGGGGGACAGATACGCAGTATTTT	CASSFGGTDTQYF
.	TRBD2	TRBV4-1	TRBJ2-1	TGCGCCAGCAGCCAAGGGGCAGGGACTAGCGGAAGGAATGAGCAGTTCTTC	CASSQGAGTSGRNEQFF
.	.	TRBV2	TRBJ1-4	TGTGCCAGCAGTGTCGAAGGGGGGGCGGTTGAAAAACTGTTTTTT	CASSVEGGAVEKLFF
.	TRBD1	TRBV6-5	TRBJ1-6	TGTGCCAGCAGGCCAGGGGGTTCACCCCTCCACTTT	CASRPGGSPLHF
.	.	TRBV7-9	TRBJ1-6	TGTGCCAGCAGCCAGGGGCGGTATAATTCACCCCTCCACTTT	CASSQGRYNSPLHF
.	.	TRBV11-2	TRBJ2-7	TGTGCCAGCAGCTCACTGGGGGGCGGGGGATACTACGAGCAGTACTTC	CASSSLGGGGYYEQYF
.	TRBD2	TRBV5-6	TRBJ2-7	TGTGCCAGCAGCTCACTCAGGGAGGGGTACGAGCAGTACTTC	CASSSLREGYEQYF
.	TRBD1	TRBV30	TRBJ2-7	TGTGCCTGGAAGCAACAGGGGGACTACGAGCAGTACTTC	CAWKQQGDYEQYF
.	.	TRBV28	TRBJ1-5	TGTGCCAGCACCCCGCACAGATATCAGCCCCAGCATTTT	CASTPHRYQPQHF
.	.	TRBV9	TRBJ2-3	TGTGCCAGCAGCGTAGCTACGCGAGCGGATACGCAGTATTTT	CASSVATRADTQYF
.	.	TRBV13	TRBJ1-2	TGTGCCAGCAGCGTCCACCGGGACATCTATGGCTACACCTTC	CASSVHRDIYGYTF
.	.	TRBV10-3	TRBJ2-2	TGTGCCATCAGTGATGGACAAACCCTTGGGGACACCGGGGAGCTGTTTTTT	CAISDGQTLGDTGELFF
.	.	TRBV2	TRBJ1-6	TGTGCCAGCAGTTTGAGGAAGGACTATAATTCACCCCTCCACTTT	CASSLRKDYNSPLHF
.	.	TRBV30	TRBJ2-5	TGTGCCTGGAATGGAGTCCAAGAGACCCAGTACTTC	CAWNGVQETQYF
.	.	TRBV11-2	TRBJ1-5	TGTGCCAGCAGCTTAAGGGAGACGAGCAATCAGCCCCAGCATTTT	CASSLRETSNQPQHF